This T cell receptor (beta chain) was identified in a study of response to subunit inactivated influenza vaccine. TCRdb independently ran MiXCR on the RT-PCR reads; one entry per CDR3 protein. The sample contains about 540,000 distinct CDR3 sequences, approximately 20% of which appear only once. Looked up from germline, CDR1 is ENHRY and CDR2 is SYGVKD. V gave up 4 bases and J gave up 4 bases, with 10 bases separating them. The CDR3 has 13 amino acids. The sample was also reused in another study, on T cells expressing NK-cell markers. Turning to that study: Researchers built TCR beta cDNA using 5'RACE template switching with UMIs. Repertoire data for TCR beta were derived from sorted T cells (CD3+CD56+NKG2C+, CD3+CD56+NKG2C- and CD3+CD56-NKG2C+). Dominant NKG2C+ clonotypes in a handful of donors made up roughly 1.0-7.0% of CD8+ T cells.

The sequences come from CD4+ T cells sorted from PBMCs, collected about 13 days after vaccination. The rearrangement links TRBV10-3 to TRBJ2-5; D unclear. This receptor was taken from a man between 45 and 60 years old who received an inactivated influenza vaccine. Here the CDR3 reads CAISGLDRETQYF. As DNA, the CDR3 is TGTGCCATCAGTGGTCTAGACCGAGAGACCCAGTACTTC.